This T cell receptor beta chain was sequenced in a study of cytomegalovirus exposure and HLA in healthy donors. The germline V gene has CDR1 MGHRA and CDR2 YSYEKL. The CDR3 totals 16 residues. Trimming cost V 3 bases and J 5 bases; bases outside gene matches: 7. With 60 Vbeta and 13 Jbeta primers, the PCR was carried out. Sequenced by immunoSEQ multiplex PCR; TCRdb stores in-frame clones only, minus some. The repertoire holds about 160,000 clones, more than 75% seen once, with about 1.4% in the top ten. Remarks on this clone: Antigen specificity is unknown.

Study conclusions and caveats: Among CMV-associated TCR beta chains, most appeared HLA-restricted in a later analysis. A list of approximately 160 TCR beta chains associated with cytomegalovirus was given. Sequencing likely produced, as an artifact, a cluster of highly shared sequence variants.

This receptor was obtained from a girl between 10 and 17 years old in good health and CMV-seropositive. Sample: PBMCs. The chain employs TRBV4-1 and TRBJ2-1, with TRBD2 matching over 10 bases. As DNA, the CDR3 is TGCGCCAGCAGCCAGACGCCCGGGACTAGCGACAATGAGCAGTTCTTC. Translated, it gives CASSQTPGTSDNEQFF.